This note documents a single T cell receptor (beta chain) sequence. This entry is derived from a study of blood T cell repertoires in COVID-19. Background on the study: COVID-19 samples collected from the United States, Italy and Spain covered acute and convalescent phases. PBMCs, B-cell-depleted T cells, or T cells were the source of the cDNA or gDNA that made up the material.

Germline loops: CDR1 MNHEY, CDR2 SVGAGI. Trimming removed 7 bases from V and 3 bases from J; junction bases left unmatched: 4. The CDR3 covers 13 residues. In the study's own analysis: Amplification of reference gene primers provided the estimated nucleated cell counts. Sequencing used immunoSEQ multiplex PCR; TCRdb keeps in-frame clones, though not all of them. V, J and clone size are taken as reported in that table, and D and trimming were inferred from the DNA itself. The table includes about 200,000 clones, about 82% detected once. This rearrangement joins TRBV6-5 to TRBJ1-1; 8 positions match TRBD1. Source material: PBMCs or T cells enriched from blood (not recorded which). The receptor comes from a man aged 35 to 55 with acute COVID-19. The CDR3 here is CASIGTGYTEAFF. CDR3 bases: TGTGCCAGCATCGGGACAGGTTACACTGAAGCTTTCTTT.